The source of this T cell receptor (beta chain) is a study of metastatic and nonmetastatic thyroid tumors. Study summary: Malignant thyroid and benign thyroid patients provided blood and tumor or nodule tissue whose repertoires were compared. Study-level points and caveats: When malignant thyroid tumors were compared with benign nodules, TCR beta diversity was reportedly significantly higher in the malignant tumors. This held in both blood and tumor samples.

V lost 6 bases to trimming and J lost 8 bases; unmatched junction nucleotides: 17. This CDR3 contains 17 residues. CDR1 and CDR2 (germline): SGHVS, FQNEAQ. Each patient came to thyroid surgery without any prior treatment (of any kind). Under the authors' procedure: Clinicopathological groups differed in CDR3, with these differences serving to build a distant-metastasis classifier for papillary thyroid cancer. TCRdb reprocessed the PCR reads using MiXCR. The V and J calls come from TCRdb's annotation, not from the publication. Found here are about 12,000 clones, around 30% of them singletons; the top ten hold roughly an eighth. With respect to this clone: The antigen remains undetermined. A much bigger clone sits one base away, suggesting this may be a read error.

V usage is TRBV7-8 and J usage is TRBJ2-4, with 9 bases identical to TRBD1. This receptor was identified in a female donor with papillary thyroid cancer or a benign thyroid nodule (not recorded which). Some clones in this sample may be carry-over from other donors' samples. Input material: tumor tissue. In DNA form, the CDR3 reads TGTGCCAGCAGTCGATTCACACAGGGGGCCAGGGGCTACATTCAGTACTTC. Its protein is CASSRFTQGARGYIQYF. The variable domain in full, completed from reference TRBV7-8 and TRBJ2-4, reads GAGVSQSPRYKVAKRGQDVALRCDPISGHVSLFWYQQALGQGPEFLTYFQNEAQLDKSGLPSDRFFAERPEGSVSTLKIQRTQQEDSAVYLCASSRFTQGARGYIQYFGAGTRLSVL.